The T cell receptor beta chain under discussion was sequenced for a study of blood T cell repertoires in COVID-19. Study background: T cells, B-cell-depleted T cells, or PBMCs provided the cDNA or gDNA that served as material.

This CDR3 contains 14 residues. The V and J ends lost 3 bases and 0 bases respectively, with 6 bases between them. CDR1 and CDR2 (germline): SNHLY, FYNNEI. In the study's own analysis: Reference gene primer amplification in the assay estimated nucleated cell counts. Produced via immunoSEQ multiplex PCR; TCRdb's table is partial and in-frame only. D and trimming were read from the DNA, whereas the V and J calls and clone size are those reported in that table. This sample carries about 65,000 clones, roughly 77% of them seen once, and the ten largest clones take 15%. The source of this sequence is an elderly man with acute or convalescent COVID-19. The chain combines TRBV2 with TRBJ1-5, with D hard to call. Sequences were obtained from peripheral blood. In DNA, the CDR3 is TGTGCCAGCAGTGATAACTATAGCAATCAGCCCCAGCATTTT. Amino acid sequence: CASSDNYSNQPQHF. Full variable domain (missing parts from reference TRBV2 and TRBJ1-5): EPEVTQTPSHQVTQMGQEVILRCVPISNHLYFYWYRQILGQKVEFLVSFYNNEISEKSEIFDDQFSVERPDGSNFTLKIRSTKLEDSAMYFCASSDNYSNQPQHFGDGTRLSIL.